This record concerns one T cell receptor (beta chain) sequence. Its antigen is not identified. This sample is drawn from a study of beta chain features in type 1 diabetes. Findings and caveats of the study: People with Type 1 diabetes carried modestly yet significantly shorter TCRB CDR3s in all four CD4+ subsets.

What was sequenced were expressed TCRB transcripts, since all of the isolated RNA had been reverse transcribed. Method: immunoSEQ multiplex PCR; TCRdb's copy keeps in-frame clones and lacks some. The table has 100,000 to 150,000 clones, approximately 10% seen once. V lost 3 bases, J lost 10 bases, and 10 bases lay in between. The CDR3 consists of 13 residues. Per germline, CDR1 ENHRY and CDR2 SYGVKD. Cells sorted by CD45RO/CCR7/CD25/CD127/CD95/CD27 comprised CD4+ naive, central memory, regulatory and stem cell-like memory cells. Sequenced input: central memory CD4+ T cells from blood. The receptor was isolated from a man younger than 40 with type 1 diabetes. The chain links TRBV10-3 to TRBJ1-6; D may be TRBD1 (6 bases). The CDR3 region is CAISDPGESPLHF. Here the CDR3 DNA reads TGTGCCATCAGTGACCCAGGGGAATCACCCCTCCACTTT.